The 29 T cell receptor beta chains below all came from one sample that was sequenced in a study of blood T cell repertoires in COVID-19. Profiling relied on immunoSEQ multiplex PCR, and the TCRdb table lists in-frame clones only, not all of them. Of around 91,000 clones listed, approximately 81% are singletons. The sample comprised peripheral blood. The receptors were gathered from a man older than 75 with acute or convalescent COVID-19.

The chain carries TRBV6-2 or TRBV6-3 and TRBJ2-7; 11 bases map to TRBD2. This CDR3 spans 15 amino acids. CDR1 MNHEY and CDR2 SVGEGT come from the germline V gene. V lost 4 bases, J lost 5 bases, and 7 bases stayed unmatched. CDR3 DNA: TGTGCCAGCAGTTTGGCACTAGCGGGAGTACACGAGCAGTACTTC. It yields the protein CASSLALAGVHEQYF.

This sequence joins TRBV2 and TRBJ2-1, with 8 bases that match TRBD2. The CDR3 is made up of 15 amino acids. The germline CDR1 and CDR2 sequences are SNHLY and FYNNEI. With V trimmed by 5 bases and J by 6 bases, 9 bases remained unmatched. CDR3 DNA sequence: TGTGCCAGCAGTCGCGGGGGGCTAGCCGGCAATGAGCAGTTCTTC. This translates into CASSRGGLAGNEQFF.

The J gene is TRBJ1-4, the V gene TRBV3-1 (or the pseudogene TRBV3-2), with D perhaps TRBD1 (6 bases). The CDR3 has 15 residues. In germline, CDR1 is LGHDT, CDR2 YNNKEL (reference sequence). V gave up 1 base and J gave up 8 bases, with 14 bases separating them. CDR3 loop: CASSQAAGAWEKLFF. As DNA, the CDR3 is TGTGCCAGCAGCCAAGCCGCAGGGGCGTGGGAAAAACTGTTTTTT.

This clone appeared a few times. The CDR3 is CASSLTFARDWDEQYF. The CDR3 nucleotides are TGTGCCAGCAGCTTAACCTTTGCCCGGGACTGGGACGAGCAGTACTTC. V is TRBV11-2 and J is TRBJ2-7, with a tentative D call TRBD2 (6 bases). CDR1 is SGHAT, CDR2 FQNNGV, per germline. The CDR3 contains 16 residues. V lost 2 bases and J 5 bases, leaving 19 bases between the germline ends.

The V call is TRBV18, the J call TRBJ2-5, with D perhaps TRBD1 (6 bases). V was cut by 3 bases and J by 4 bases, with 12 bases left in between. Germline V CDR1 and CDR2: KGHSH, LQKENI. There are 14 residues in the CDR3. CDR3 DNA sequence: TGTGCCAGCTCACCTTCCCAGGGGCCAGAGACCCAGTACTTC. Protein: CASSPSQGPETQYF.

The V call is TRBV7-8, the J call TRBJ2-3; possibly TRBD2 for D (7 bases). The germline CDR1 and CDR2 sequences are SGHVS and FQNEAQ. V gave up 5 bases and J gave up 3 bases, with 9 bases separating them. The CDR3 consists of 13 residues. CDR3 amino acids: CASSRGGTDTQYF. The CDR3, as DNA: TGTGCCAGCAGCAGGGGGGGTACAGATACGCAGTATTTT.

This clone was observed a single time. Here the CDR3 DNA reads TGTGCCAGAGAGGGCCTCGTACCCCAGCATTTT. Protein product: CAREGLVPQHF. The V gene is TRBV5-6, the J gene TRBJ1-5; D is ambiguous. Between the trimmed V and J ends, which lost 8 bases and 10 bases, there was a span of 13 bases. The length of the CDR3 is 11 residues. Per the germline V gene, CDR1 is SGHDT and CDR2 is YYEEEE.

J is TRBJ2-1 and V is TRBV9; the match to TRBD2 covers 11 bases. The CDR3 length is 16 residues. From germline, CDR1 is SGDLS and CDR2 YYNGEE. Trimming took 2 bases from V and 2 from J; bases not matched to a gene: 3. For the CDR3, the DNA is TGTGCCAGCAGCGTTAGCGGGGGGGTCGCCTACAATGAGCAGTTCTTC. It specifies CASSVSGGVAYNEQFF.

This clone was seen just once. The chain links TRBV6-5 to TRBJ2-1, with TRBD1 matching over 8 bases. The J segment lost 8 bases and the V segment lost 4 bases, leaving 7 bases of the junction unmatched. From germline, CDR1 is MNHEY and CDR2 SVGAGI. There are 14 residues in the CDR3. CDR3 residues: CASSSQDRDDEQFF. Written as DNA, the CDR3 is TGTGCCAGCAGTTCCCAGGACAGGGATGATGAGCAGTTCTTC.

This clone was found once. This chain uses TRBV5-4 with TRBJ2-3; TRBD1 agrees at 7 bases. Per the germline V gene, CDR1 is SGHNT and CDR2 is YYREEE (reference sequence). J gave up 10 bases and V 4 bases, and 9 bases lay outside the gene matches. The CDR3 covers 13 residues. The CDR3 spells CASSLRGTASQYF. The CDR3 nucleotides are TGTGCCAGCAGCCTCAGAGGGACAGCCTCGCAGTATTTT.

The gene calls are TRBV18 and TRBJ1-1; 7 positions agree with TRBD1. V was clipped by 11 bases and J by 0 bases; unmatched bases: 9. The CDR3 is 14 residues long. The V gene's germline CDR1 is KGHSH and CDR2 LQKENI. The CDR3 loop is CAGRGDSMNTEAFF. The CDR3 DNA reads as TGTGCCGGCCGCGGGGACAGCATGAACACTGAAGCTTTCTTT. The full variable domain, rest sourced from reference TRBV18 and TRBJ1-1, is NAGVMQNPRHLVRRRGQEARLRCSPMKGHSHVYWYRQLPEEGLKFMVYLQKENIIDESGMPKERFSAEFPKEGPSILRIQQVVRGDSAAYFCAGRGDSMNTEAFFGQGTRLTVV.

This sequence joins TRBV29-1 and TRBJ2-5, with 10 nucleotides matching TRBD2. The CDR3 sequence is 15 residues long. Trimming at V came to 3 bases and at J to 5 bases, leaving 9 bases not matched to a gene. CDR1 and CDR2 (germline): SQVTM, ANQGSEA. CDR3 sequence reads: CSVDLASGSLETQYF. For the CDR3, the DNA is TGCAGCGTTGATCTGGCTAGCGGGAGCCTGGAGACCCAGTACTTC.

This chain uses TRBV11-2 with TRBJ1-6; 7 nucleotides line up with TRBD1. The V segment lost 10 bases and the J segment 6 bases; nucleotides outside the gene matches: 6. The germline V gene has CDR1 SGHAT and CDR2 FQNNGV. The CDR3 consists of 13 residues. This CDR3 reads CATSTGPNSPLHF. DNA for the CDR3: TGTGCCACGTCGACAGGGCCTAATTCACCCCTCCACTTT. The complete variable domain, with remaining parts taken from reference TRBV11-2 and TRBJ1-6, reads EAGVAQSPRYKIIEKRQSVAFWCNPISGHATLYWYQQILGQGPKLLIQFQNNGVVDDSQLPKDRFSAERLKGVDSTLKIQPAKLEDSAVYLCATSTGPNSPLHFGNGTRLTVT.

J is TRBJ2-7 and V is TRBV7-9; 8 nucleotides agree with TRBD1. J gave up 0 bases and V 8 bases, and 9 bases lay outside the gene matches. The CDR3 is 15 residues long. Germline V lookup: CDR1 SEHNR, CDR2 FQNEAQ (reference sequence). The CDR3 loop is CASGLSTGVSYEQYF. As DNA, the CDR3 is TGTGCCAGCGGGCTTTCGACAGGGGTCTCCTACGAGCAGTACTTC.

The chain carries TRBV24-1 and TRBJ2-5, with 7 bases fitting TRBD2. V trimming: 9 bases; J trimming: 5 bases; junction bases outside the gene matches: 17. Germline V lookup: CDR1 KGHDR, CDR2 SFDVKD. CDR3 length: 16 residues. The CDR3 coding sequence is TGTGCCACCGCCCCCCGACTAGCAGGCGGGATGGAGACCCAGTACTTC. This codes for CATAPRLAGGMETQYF.

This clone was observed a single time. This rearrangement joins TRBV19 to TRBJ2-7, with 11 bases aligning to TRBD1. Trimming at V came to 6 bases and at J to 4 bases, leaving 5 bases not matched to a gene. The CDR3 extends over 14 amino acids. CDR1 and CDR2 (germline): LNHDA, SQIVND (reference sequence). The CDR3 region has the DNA TGTGCCAGTAGCCGGACAGGGGGCGCTTACGAGCAGTACTTC. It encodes CASSRTGGAYEQYF. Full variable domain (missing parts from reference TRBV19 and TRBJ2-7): DGGITQSPKYLFRKEGQNVTLSCEQNLNHDAMYWYRQDPGQGLRLIYYSQIVNDFQKGDIAEGYSVSREKKESFPLTVTSAQKNPTAFYLCASSRTGGAYEQYFGPGTRLTVT.

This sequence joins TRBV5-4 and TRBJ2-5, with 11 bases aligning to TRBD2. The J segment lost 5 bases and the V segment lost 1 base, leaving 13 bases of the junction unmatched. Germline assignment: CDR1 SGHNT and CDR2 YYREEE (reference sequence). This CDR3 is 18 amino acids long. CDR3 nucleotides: TGTGCCAGCAGCTTGCTGCTAGCGGGAGGCGCTTTCGGGGAGACCCAGTACTTC. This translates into CASSLLLAGGAFGETQYF.

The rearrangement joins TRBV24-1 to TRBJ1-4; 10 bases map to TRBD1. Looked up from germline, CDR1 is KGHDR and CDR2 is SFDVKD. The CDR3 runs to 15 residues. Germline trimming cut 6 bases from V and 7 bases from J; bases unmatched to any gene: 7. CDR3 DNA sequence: TGTGCCACCAGTCCCTCCGGGACAGGGGTTGAAAAACTGTTTTTT. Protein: CATSPSGTGVEKLFF.

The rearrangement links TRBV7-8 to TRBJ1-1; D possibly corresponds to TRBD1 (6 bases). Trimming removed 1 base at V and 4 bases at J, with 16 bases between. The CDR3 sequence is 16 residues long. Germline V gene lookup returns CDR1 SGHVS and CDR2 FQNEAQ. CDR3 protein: CASSLGPIQGGTEAFF. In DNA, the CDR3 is TGTGCCAGCAGCTTAGGCCCCATACAGGGCGGCACTGAAGCTTTCTTT. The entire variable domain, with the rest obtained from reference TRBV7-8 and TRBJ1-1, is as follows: GAGVSQSPRYKVAKRGQDVALRCDPISGHVSLFWYQQALGQGPEFLTYFQNEAQLDKSGLPSDRFFAERPEGSVSTLKIQRTQQEDSAVYLCASSLGPIQGGTEAFFGQGTRLTVV.

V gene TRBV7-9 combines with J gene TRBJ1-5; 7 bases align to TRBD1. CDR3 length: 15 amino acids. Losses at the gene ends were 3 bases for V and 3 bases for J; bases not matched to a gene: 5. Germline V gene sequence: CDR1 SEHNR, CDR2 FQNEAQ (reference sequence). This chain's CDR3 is CASSFGTVSNQPQHF. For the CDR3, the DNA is TGTGCCAGCAGCTTCGGGACAGTTTCCAATCAGCCCCAGCATTTT. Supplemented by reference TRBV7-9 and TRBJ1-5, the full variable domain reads DTGVSQNPRHKITKRGQNVTFRCDPISEHNRLYWYRQTLGQGPEFLTYFQNEAQLEKSRLLSDRFSAERPKGSFSTLEIQRTEQGDSAMYLCASSFGTVSNQPQHFGDGTRLSIL.

The CDR3 loop reads CASSRTQGSYEQYF. In DNA, the CDR3 is TGTGCCAGCAGCCGGACTCAAGGGTCCTACGAGCAGTACTTC. This chain joins TRBV6-5 and TRBJ2-7; D may be TRBD2 (5 bases). Between the trimmed V and J ends, which lost 6 bases and 1 base, there was a span of 13 bases. Germline CDR1 reads MNHEY; CDR2 reads SVGAGI. The CDR3 sequence is 14 residues long.

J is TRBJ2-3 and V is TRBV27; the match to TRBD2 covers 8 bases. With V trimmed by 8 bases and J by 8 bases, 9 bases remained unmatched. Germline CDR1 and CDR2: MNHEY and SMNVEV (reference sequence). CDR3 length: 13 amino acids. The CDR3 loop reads CASDRPSGSTQYF. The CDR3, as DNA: TGTGCCAGCGACCGACCGAGCGGGAGTACGCAGTATTTT.

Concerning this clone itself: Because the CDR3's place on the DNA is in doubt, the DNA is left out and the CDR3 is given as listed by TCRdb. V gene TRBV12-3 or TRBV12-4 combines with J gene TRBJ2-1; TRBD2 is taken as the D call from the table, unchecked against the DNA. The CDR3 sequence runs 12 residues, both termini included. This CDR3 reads CASSFAGGSEFF.

DNA of the CDR3: TGTGCCAGCAGCCGTCCGGGACAGACGAACACCGGGGAGCTGTTTTTT. It is translated as CASSRPGQTNTGELFF. The genes are TRBV5-4 and TRBJ2-2; 7 bases line up with TRBD1. V lost 4 bases and J lost 0; bases outside the gene matches: 6. CDR1 and CDR2 (germline): SGHNT, YYREEE (reference sequence). This CDR3 comprises 16 residues. Using reference TRBV5-4 and TRBJ2-2 for the parts outside the CDR3, the full variable domain is ETGVTQSPTHLIKTRGQQVTLRCSSQSGHNTVSWYQQALGQGPQFIFQYYREEENGRGNFPPRFSGLQFPNYSSELNVNALELDDSALYLCASSRPGQTNTGELFFGEGSRLTVL.

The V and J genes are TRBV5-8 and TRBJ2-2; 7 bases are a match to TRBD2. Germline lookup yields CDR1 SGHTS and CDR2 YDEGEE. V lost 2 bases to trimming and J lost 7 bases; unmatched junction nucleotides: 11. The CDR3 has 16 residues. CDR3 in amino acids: CASSLLGGSIGGELFF. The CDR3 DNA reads TGTGCCAGCAGCTTATTAGGCGGGAGTATCGGCGGGGAGCTGTTTTTT.

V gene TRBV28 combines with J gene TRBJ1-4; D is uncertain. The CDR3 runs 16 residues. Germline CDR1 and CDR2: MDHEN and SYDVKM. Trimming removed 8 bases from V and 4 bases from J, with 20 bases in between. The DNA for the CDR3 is TGTGCCAGCGGATCAGGAGGGTTTAACCGTAATGAAAAACTGTTTTTT. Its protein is CASGSGGFNRNEKLFF. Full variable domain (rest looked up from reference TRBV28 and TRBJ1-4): DVKVTQSSRYLVKRTGEKVFLECVQDMDHENMFWYRQDPGLGLRLIYFSYDVKMKEKGDIPEGYSVSREKKERFSLILESASTNQTSMYLCASGSGGFNRNEKLFFGSGTQLSVL.

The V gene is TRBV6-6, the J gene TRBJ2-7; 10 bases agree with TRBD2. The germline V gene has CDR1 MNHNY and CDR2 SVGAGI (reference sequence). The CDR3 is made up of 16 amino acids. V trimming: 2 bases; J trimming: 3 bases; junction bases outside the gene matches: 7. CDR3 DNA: TGTGCCAGCAGTTACCCAACACTAGCGGGAAACTACGAGCAGTACTTC. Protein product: CASSYPTLAGNYEQYF.

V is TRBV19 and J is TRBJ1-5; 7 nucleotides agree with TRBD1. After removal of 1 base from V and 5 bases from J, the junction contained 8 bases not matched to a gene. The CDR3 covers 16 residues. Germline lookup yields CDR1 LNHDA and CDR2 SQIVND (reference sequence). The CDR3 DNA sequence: TGTGCCAGTAGTATAGGGGGGCAGGGGGGCGATCAGCCCCAGCATTTT. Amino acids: CASSIGGQGGDQPQHF. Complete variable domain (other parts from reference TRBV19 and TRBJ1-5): DGGITQSPKYLFRKEGQNVTLSCEQNLNHDAMYWYRQDPGQGLRLIYYSQIVNDFQKGDIAEGYSVSREKKESFPLTVTSAQKNPTAFYLCASSIGGQGGDQPQHFGDGTRLSIL.

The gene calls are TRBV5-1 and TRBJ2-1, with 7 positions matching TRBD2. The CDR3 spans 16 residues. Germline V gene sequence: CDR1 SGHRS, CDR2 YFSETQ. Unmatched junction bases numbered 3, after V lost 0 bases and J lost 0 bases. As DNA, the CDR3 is TGCGCCAGCAGCTTGGGTGGCGGGAGCTCCTACAATGAGCAGTTCTTC. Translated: CASSLGGGSSYNEQFF.